The 8 T cell receptor beta chains reported below all come from one sample, sequenced in a study of blood T cell repertoires in COVID-19. The table came from immunoSEQ multiplex PCR; TCRdb's copy has only in-frame clones and leaves some out. The sample has over 200,000 clones, 88% seen once. Sequencing was carried out using peripheral blood. These receptors came from a woman aged 55-69 years with acute or convalescent COVID-19.

This CDR3 reads CASSHASGTNTGELFF. DNA for the CDR3: TGTGCCAGCAGCCATGCTAGCGGAACGAACACCGGGGAGCTGTTTTTT. This chain connects TRBV14 to TRBJ2-2; 7 bases map to TRBD2. This CDR3 is built from 16 residues. With V trimmed by 3 bases and J by 0 bases, 4 bases remained unmatched. The germline gives CDR1 SGHDN, CDR2 FVKESK.

The chain links TRBV19 to TRBJ1-2, with 7 bases identical to TRBD1. Per germline, CDR1 LNHDA and CDR2 SQIVND (reference sequence). The CDR3 is 15 amino acids. V trimming: 6 bases; J trimming: 7 bases; junction bases outside the gene matches: 14. Written as DNA, the CDR3 is TGTGCCAGTAGCACACTACCACAGGGGAAAGGTGGCTACACCTTC. This translates into CASSTLPQGKGGYTF.

The chain links TRBV15 to TRBJ1-5; D unclear. Germline lookup yields CDR1 LNHNV and CDR2 YYDKDF (reference sequence). V lost 0 bases and J lost 4, with 10 bases in between. The CDR3 is made up of 15 amino acids. The CDR3 nucleotides are TGTGCCACCAGCAGAGATCGTGAGGAGAATCAGCCCCAGCATTTT. Translated: CATSRDREENQPQHF.

The CDR3 DNA reads TGTGCCAGCAGTTTATCGAGTACAGGGGGCTATGGCTACACCTTC. Protein product: CASSLSSTGGYGYTF. The genes are TRBV27 and TRBJ1-2, with 8 bases aligning to TRBD1. Trimming at V came to 0 bases and at J to 4 bases, leaving 4 bases not matched to a gene. The germline V gene encodes CDR1 MNHEY and CDR2 SMNVEV (reference sequence). CDR3 length equals 15 residues.

The CDR3 DNA reads TGTGCCAGCAGGCCCGGGAGCAGGAAGGAGGAAAAACTGTTTTTT. Translated, it gives CASRPGSRKEEKLFF. The V gene is TRBV2, the J gene TRBJ1-4; D is ambiguous. Trimming shortened V by 6 bases and J by 8 bases, and 19 bases separated the two germline ends. CDR1 SNHLY and CDR2 FYNNEI come from the germline V gene. The CDR3 runs 15 residues.

The chain links TRBV3-1 (or the pseudogene TRBV3-2) to TRBJ2-2; 8 nucleotides line up with TRBD1. Losses at the gene ends were 8 bases for V and 6 bases for J; bases not matched to a gene: 8. There are 14 residues in the CDR3. Germline V CDR1 and CDR2: LGHDT, YNNKEL (reference sequence). The CDR3: CASRVTGGPGELFF. The CDR3 DNA reads as TGTGCCAGCCGGGTCACAGGGGGTCCCGGGGAGCTGTTTTTT.

This rearrangement joins TRBV5-1 to TRBJ1-1; D may be TRBD1 (5 bases). The germline V gene has CDR1 SGHRS and CDR2 YFSETQ. This CDR3 has 16 amino acids. The V end was cut by 0 bases, the J end by 1 base, with 13 bases between. DNA for the CDR3: TGCGCCAGCAGCTTGGTTGAAGGGGCCCCGAACACTGAAGCTTTCTTT. Its protein product is CASSLVEGAPNTEAFF.

The chain's CDR3 is CASSLAAGGGTQYF. CDR3 in DNA: TGTGCCAGCAGCTTGGCAGCGGGTGGTGGGACCCAGTACTTC. This chain uses TRBV5-4 with TRBJ2-5, with D perhaps TRBD2 (6 bases). Germline CDR1 and CDR2: SGHNT and YYREEE (reference sequence). Trimming removed 0 bases at V and 7 bases at J, with 13 bases between. The CDR3 length is 14 residues.